The 20 T cell receptor beta chains reported below all come from one sample, sequenced in a study of Tregs in tolerant kidney transplant recipients. TCRdb keeps only in-frame clones here, not all; method: immunoSEQ multiplex PCR. The data contain around 52,000 clones, over 70% of them singletons. Input material: CD4+ T cells from blood. These receptors all come from a human donor in good health.

The J gene is TRBJ2-5, the V gene TRBV19; a possible D gene is TRBD1 (6 bases). Looked up from germline, CDR1 is LNHDA and CDR2 is SQIVND (reference sequence). The CDR3 runs 14 residues. V was cut by 5 bases and J by 7 bases, with 17 bases left in between. In DNA, the CDR3 is TGTGCCAGTAGTTCCCTCAGGGGCGAGGGGACCCAGTACTTC. The encoded protein is CASSSLRGEGTQYF.

The rearrangement joins TRBV10-3 to TRBJ2-3, with D perhaps TRBD1 (5 bases). CDR3 length equals 13 residues. CDR1 ENHRY and CDR2 SYGVKD come from the germline V gene. Trimming left V 6 bases short and J 6 bases short, with 13 bases between. The DNA for the CDR3 is TGTGCCATCAGGGAGACAGTATCGGATACGCAGTATTTT. Residues: CAIRETVSDTQYF.

This rearrangement joins TRBV9 to TRBJ2-1, with unresolved D. This CDR3 contains 15 residues. Germline V lookup: CDR1 SGDLS, CDR2 YYNGEE. V dropped 0 bases and J dropped 7 bases, with 14 bases sitting between them. For the CDR3, the DNA is TGTGCCAGCAGCGTAGATCGGCCCATAGGTAATGAGCAGTTCTTC. It specifies CASSVDRPIGNEQFF.

The chain uses TRBV19 and TRBJ2-2, with 7 bases aligning to TRBD2. J gave up 6 bases and V 7 bases, and 11 bases lay outside the gene matches. The CDR3 extends over 15 amino acids. Per germline, CDR1 LNHDA and CDR2 SQIVND (reference sequence). The CDR3 sequence: CASKVGGRLAGELFF. The CDR3 nucleotides read TGTGCCAGTAAAGTCGGCGGGAGACTAGCCGGGGAGCTGTTTTTT.

This clone has a single count. The rearrangement joins TRBV29-1 to TRBJ2-5; maybe TRBD2 (5 bases). V lost 4 bases, J lost 4 bases, and 16 bases lay in between. CDR1 SQVTM and CDR2 ANQGSEA come from the germline V gene. This CDR3 contains 14 residues. The CDR3 sequence: CSVGESRSAETQYF. The CDR3 nucleotides read TGCAGCGTTGGGGAGAGCCGGAGCGCAGAGACCCAGTACTTC.

The rearrangement uses TRBV18 and TRBJ2-2; 9 bases match TRBD1. V shed 3 bases, J shed 4 bases, and the junction held 3 bases outside the gene matches. The germline gives CDR1 KGHSH, CDR2 LQKENI. The length of the CDR3 is 15 residues. Here the CDR3 reads CASSPRDRVTGELFF. The CDR3 bases are TGTGCCAGCTCACCCCGGGACAGGGTCACCGGGGAGCTGTTTTTT. Using reference TRBV18 and TRBJ2-2 for the parts outside the CDR3, the full variable domain is NAGVMQNPRHLVRRRGQEARLRCSPMKGHSHVYWYRQLPEEGLKFMVYLQKENIIDESGMPKERFSAEFPKEGPSILRIQQVVRGDSAAYFCASSPRDRVTGELFFGEGSRLTVL.

The chain recombines TRBV7-7 with TRBJ2-2, with 8 bases fitting TRBD1. V dropped 7 bases and J dropped 7; count of bases not matched to a gene: 5. Germline CDR1 and CDR2: SSHAT and FNYEAQ (reference sequence). The CDR3 has 13 amino acids. The CDR3 loop reads CASTPDRGGELFF. The CDR3 coding sequence is TGTGCCAGCACTCCCGACAGGGGCGGGGAGCTGTTTTTT.

This clone was counted once. The chain recombines TRBV5-8 with TRBJ1-2, with D tentatively TRBD1 (5 bases). The V end lost 0 bases, the J end lost 3 bases, and 18 bases lay between the germline ends. The CDR3 contains 17 residues. The V gene's germline CDR1 is SGHTS and CDR2 YDEGEE. This CDR3 reads CASSLGGALQKHYGYTF. Written as DNA, the CDR3 is TGTGCCAGCAGCTTGGGAGGGGCATTACAGAAACACTATGGCTACACCTTC.

The rearrangement joins TRBV6-1 to TRBJ2-2; TRBD1 might be the D (6 bases). The germline CDR1 and CDR2 sequences are MNHNS and SASEGT. V lost 7 bases and J 8 bases, leaving 17 bases between the germline ends. The CDR3 has 14 residues. The CDR3 loop is CASIQNRVGGELFF. CDR3 sequence (DNA): TGTGCCAGCATTCAAAACAGGGTTGGTGGGGAGCTGTTTTTT.

The V gene is TRBV9, the J gene TRBJ2-5, with TRBD2 matching over 12 bases. The CDR3 totals 14 residues. In germline, CDR1 is SGDLS, CDR2 YYNGEE. Trimming at V came to 4 bases and at J to 7 bases, leaving 5 bases not matched to a gene. CDR3 coding DNA: TGTGCCAGCAGCCCTAGCGGGAGGGTGGGGACCCAGTACTTC. This translates into CASSPSGRVGTQYF.

J is TRBJ2-2 and V is TRBV6-5; 10 nucleotides line up with TRBD2. The germline CDR1 and CDR2 sequences are MNHEY and SVGAGI. This CDR3 comprises 15 residues. The CDR3 reads CVSGELAGDTGELFF. The DNA for the CDR3 is TGTGTCTCCGGGGAGCTAGCGGGAGACACCGGGGAGCTGTTTTTT.

The V call is TRBV4-1, the J call TRBJ2-7; D remains ambiguous. This CDR3 comprises 13 residues. Germline CDR1 is MGHRA and CDR2 is YSYEKL. Trimming cost V 0 bases and J 4 bases, with 7 bases left between them. This CDR3 reads CASSQDQGYEQYF. CDR3 sequence (DNA): TGCGCCAGCAGCCAAGACCAAGGGTACGAGCAGTACTTC.

This rearrangement joins TRBV11-2 to TRBJ1-5, with unresolved D. CDR3 length: 15 amino acids. Per germline, CDR1 SGHAT and CDR2 FQNNGV. V lost 0 bases to trimming and J lost 1 base, with 7 bases between them. The CDR3, as DNA: TGTGCCAGCAGCTTAGATCCCGGGAGCAATCAGCCCCAGCATTTT. Translated: CASSLDPGSNQPQHF.

CDR3 region: CASSPSPKTGGGYGYTF. In nucleotides, the CDR3 is TGTGCCAGCAGCCCAAGCCCTAAGACAGGGGGTGGATATGGCTACACCTTC. The chain joins TRBV9 to TRBJ1-2; 9 positions agree with TRBD1. The V and J ends lost 4 bases and 5 bases, in that order; junction bases with no gene match: 15. Germline V CDR1 and CDR2: SGDLS, YYNGEE. CDR3 length equals 17 residues.

In nucleotides, the CDR3 is TGTGCCAGCGCGATCGGGGGCATGATAGAGACCCAGTACTTC. This encodes CASAIGGMIETQYF. The chain joins TRBV25-1 to TRBJ2-5; D is tentatively TRBD1 or TRBD2 (6 bases each). Trimming stripped 8 bases from V and 4 bases from J, with 17 bases between. The CDR3 is 14 amino acids. Germline lookup yields CDR1 MGHDK and CDR2 SYGVNS.

The chain joins TRBV6-6 to TRBJ1-1; tentatively, D is TRBD1 (6 bases). V lost 5 bases, J lost 10 bases, and 11 bases lay in between. CDR1 is MNHNY and CDR2 is SVGAGI in the germline V gene (reference sequence). The CDR3 totals 11 residues. CDR3 amino acids: CASSTGLGAFF. CDR3 in DNA: TGTGCCAGCAGTACAGGGTTGGGAGCTTTCTTT.

This clone has just a few counts. The chain joins TRBV12-5 to TRBJ2-5; TRBD2 might be the D (6 bases). Germline V gives CDR1 LGHNT, CDR2 FRNRAP. The ends were cut back, 6 bases at V and 2 bases at J, with 10 bases in the middle. The CDR3 is 13 amino acids. CDR3 sequence reads: CASGAAGQETQYF. The DNA for the CDR3 is TGTGCTAGTGGCGCCGCGGGGCAAGAGACCCAGTACTTC. Together with reference TRBV12-5 and TRBJ2-5, the CDR3 gives the full variable domain: DARVTQTPRHKVTEMGQEVTMRCQPILGHNTVFWYRQTMMQGLELLAYFRNRAPLDDSGMPKDRFSAEMPDATLATLKIQPSEPRDSAVYFCASGAAGQETQYFGPGTRLLVL.

This chain connects TRBV5-4 to TRBJ1-3; 7 bases align to TRBD1. Germline loops: CDR1 SGHNT, CDR2 YYREEE (reference sequence). This CDR3 is built from 15 residues. V shed 4 bases, J shed 3 bases, and the junction held 7 bases outside the gene matches. The CDR3 protein is CASSATGRFGNTIYF. CDR3 nucleotide sequence: TGTGCCAGCAGCGCGACAGGGAGATTTGGAAACACCATATATTTT.

This clone was counted a single time. The rearrangement links TRBV5-1 to TRBJ1-1; D remains unclear. Trimming took off 0 bases at V and 1 base at J, with 10 bases between the two ends. The CDR3 totals 15 residues. Per the germline V gene, CDR1 is SGHRS and CDR2 is YFSETQ. The CDR3 DNA reads TGCGCCAGCAGCTTGGACTATGGTGCGAACACTGAAGCTTTCTTT. Translation gives CASSLDYGANTEAFF.

The V and J genes are TRBV7-2 and TRBJ1-6; tentatively, D is TRBD1 (5 bases). Germline loops: CDR1 SGHTA, CDR2 FQGNSA. This CDR3 spans 15 amino acids. Trimming left V 6 bases short and J 7 bases short, with 16 bases between. The DNA of the CDR3 is TGTGCCAGCAGTCGAACGGGGGTGGAGAATTCACCCCTCCACTTT. Residues: CASSRTGVENSPLHF.